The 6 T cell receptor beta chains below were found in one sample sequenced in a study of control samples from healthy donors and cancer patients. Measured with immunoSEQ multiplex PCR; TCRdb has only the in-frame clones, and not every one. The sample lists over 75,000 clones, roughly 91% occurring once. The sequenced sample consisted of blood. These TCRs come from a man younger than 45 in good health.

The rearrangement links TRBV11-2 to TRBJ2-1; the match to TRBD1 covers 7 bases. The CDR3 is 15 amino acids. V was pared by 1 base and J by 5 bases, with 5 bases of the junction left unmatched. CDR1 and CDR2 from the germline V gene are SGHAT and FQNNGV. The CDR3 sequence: CASSLVLDRNNEQFF. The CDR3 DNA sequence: TGTGCCAGCAGCTTAGTATTGGACAGGAACAATGAGCAGTTCTTC.

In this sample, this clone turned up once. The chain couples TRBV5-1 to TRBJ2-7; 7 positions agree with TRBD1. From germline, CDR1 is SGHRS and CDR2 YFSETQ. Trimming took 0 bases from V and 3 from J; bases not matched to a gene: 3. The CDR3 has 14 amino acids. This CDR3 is CASSLGGTDYEQYF. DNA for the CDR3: TGCGCCAGCAGCTTGGGGGGGACAGACTACGAGCAGTACTTC.

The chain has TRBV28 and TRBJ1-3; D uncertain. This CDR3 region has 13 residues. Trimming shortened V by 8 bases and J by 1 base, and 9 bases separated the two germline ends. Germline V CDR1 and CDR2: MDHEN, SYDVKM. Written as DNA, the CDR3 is TGTGCCAGCGGGAGTCTATCTGGAAACACCATATATTTT. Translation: CASGSLSGNTIYF.

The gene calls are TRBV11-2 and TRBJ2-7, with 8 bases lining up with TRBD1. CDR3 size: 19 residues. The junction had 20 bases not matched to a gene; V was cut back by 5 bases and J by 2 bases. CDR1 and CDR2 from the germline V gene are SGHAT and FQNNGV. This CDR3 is CASSVTRDRSIKSPYEQYF. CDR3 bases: TGTGCCAGCAGCGTAACACGGGACAGGTCGATTAAAAGCCCCTACGAGCAGTACTTC. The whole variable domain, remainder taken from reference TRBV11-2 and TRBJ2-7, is EAGVAQSPRYKIIEKRQSVAFWCNPISGHATLYWYQQILGQGPKLLIQFQNNGVVDDSQLPKDRFSAERLKGVDSTLKIQPAKLEDSAVYLCASSVTRDRSIKSPYEQYFGPGTRLTVT.

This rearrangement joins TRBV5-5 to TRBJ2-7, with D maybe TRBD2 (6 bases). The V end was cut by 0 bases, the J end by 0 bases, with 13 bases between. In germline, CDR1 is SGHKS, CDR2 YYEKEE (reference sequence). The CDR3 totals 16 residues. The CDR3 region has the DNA TGTGCCAGCAGCTTGGCTTGGCAGGGACTCTCCTACGAGCAGTACTTC. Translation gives CASSLAWQGLSYEQYF.

The CDR3: CASSQDPPYGGAEKLFF. The CDR3 DNA follows: TGTGCCAGCAGCCAAGACCCCCCTTACGGGGGCGCGGAAAAACTGTTTTTT. This rearrangement joins TRBV4-2 to TRBJ1-4, with TRBD1 as a possible D gene (6 bases). Trimming left V 0 bases short and J 8 bases short, with 19 bases between. CDR1 and CDR2 (germline): LGHNA, YNFKEQ. The CDR3 covers 17 residues.